This T cell receptor (beta chain) stems from a study of control samples from healthy donors and cancer patients. The method was immunoSEQ multiplex PCR; TCRdb's version includes in-frame clones alone and lacks a portion of them. The sample has 75,000 to 95,000 clones, roughly 90% seen once. Trimming removed 1 base at V and 3 bases at J, with 6 bases between. This CDR3 spans 13 amino acids. This chain links TRBV12-3 or TRBV12-4 with TRBJ1-2; D is undetermined. Material: blood. This receptor was taken from a woman in her forties or fifties in good health. Written as DNA, the CDR3 is TGTGCCAGCAGTTTAGACACCTACTATGGCTACACCTTC. It encodes CASSLDTYYGYTF.